This T cell receptor beta chain is from a study of beta chain features in type 1 diabetes (dated by TCRdb to 2016 to 2019). Regarding the research as a whole: Patients and healthy donors did not differ in mean age, gender distribution, total cell number or subset yield. A total of roughly 100 million sorted cells were examined across all samples, and RNA yield correlated strongly with the number of cells per subset. The study compared the TCRB repertoires of sorted circulating CD4+ T cell subsets in recently diagnosed type 1 diabetes patients with those in matched healthy donors. Regulatory and stem cell-like memory subsets were isolated from only 8 patients and roughly eight healthy donors, whereas naive and central memory subsets came from all 30 or so donors.

From each donor, a single peripheral blood sample of around 0.12 L on average was drawn into heparinised tubes. A BD FACSAria II and a panel including CD45RO, CCR7, CD25, CD127, CD95 and CD27 were used to sort naive, central memory, regulatory and stem cell-like memory CD4+ T cells. Every sorted population had a purity above 95%. PBMCs were separated immediately by Lymphoprep density gradient centrifugation and were stained directly, without being cultured. So that batch effects would be minimized, each experiment stained and sorted samples in pairs, pairing one healthy donor with one patient. For this clone: This clone's antigen is unknown. Base qualities are not provided; no much larger clone lies one nucleotide away.

The entire amount of isolated RNA was reverse transcribed using the High Capacity cDNA Reverse Transcription Kit, so the sequenced TCRB transcripts were expressed ones. Deep immunoSEQ sequencing was applied to naive, central memory and regulatory T cell samples, giving an average of about 3.57 million total reads per sample. After sorted cells were lysed in RLT buffer, RNA was extracted with DNase-treated RNeasy Micro or Mini kits, with the choice depending on cell number. To prevent cross-contamination, every cell subset was processed on its own, while patient and healthy donor samples were processed together. The immunoSEQ multiplex PCR was used to amplify TCRB sequences from cDNA, generating 87-bp fragments that spanned the CDR3 region. Sequencing of the amplicons was done on the Illumina HiSeq platform. As for the original processing: PCR bias was corrected computationally using synthetic template baselines, and reads within Hamming distance 2 were collapsed, with unmergeable singletons discarded. Reads were aligned against IMGT so that V, D and J genes, CDR3 length and insertions or deletions at six rearrangement sites could be assigned. Within each subset, clonotype counts were normalized to sorted cell number, and only after that were true diversity and Gini coefficients computed with the tcR R package. The overlap coefficient, calculated on TCRB nucleotide sequences, was used to quantify repertoire sharing. Out-of-frame TCRB sequences from naive cells were analyzed as a proxy for the pre-selection repertoire. The table was pulled from immuneACCESS by TCRdb, which kept in-frame rearrangements only. Such tables lose some clones; where checked, under half of the loss comes from unresolved V genes, and the rest has no known cause. V and J calls and clone size follow that table, whereas D and trimming were derived from the DNA. The sample contains 680,000 or so clones, around 15% of them found a single time. The biggest ten clones account for approximately 0.022% of the sample.

Overall study results and their limits: At VDJ recombination sites, type 1 diabetes patients had fewer insertions and more deleted nucleotides, which implies abnormalities in thymic rearrangement. Naive, central memory and regulatory TCRB repertoires appeared more similar among patients than among healthy donors. Shorter templates might be favored by PCR, yet because patient and control samples were amplified and corrected together, any such skew would affect both groups equally. In all four CD4+ subsets, TCRB CDR3 length was moderately but significantly shorter in type 1 diabetes patients. Because cDNA was sequenced instead of genomic DNA, activated cells with high expression could be over-represented, although the groups did not differ in activation or CD3 levels. Only small numbers of individuals were included in the HLA sub-analyses, which left unresolved whether HLA type had any influence on TCRB rearrangement.

V and J are truncated by 0 bases and 4 bases respectively, leaving an intervening sequence of 15 bases. CDR1 and CDR2, looked up from the germline V gene (reference sequence), are GTSNPN and SVGIG. The CDR3 runs 15 residues from the cysteine to the phenylalanine. Just the 45-base CDR3 DNA is kept, in frame starting at base 1. Material: naive CD4+ T cells from blood. The cell subset or site label here, explained by the study, means: true naive CD4+ T cells. The receptor comes from a man aged 18 to 30 with type 1 diabetes. The sequence joins TRBV30 to TRBJ1-2; the D gene is possibly TRBD1, with 5 bases matching. The sequenced DNA is TGTGCCTGGAGTGTTGGGTCAGGGAATCGCTATGGCTACACCTTC. This yields the protein CAWSVGSGNRYGYTF.